These T cell receptor beta chains were read from a single sample in a study of vaccination and CD4 T cells after COVID-19. TCRdb analysed the PCR reads with MiXCR anew, one entry per CDR3 protein. The sample includes 13,000 to 15,000 distinct CDR3 sequences, approximately 30% of them seen just once. No antigen has been identified for these receptors. The specimen was CD4+ T cells from blood, cultured in vitro, collected after SARS-CoV-2 vaccination. Receptor source: a human donor who had recovered from COVID-19. The CDR3 runs from the conserved cysteine through the conserved F or W. Fields, in order: CDR3 protein, CDR3 DNA, CDR3 length, J gene, V gene, clone size, D gene. The D gene is left open where the match is weak. Expanded clones are given a class, and other clones once, few, many or no size at all.

CANGQEPYEQYF | TGTGCCAACGGACAGGAGCCCTACGAGCAGTACTTC | 12 | TRBJ2-7 | TRBV2 | . | TRBD1
CASSPGQPGTDTQYF | TGTGCCAGCAGCCCCGGACAGCCGGGGACAGATACGCAGTATTTT | 15 | TRBJ2-3 | TRBV6-4 | . | .
CASSKITTATYSPLHF | TGTGCCAGCAGCAAAATCACGACAGCGACCTATTCACCCCTCCACTTT | 16 | TRBJ1-6 | TRBV21-1 | few | .
CASSAGGTDTQYF | TGTGCCAGCAGTGCCGGAGGCACAGATACGCAGTATTTT | 13 | TRBJ2-3 | TRBV28 | . | .
CASSGAAVLSSYNEQFF | TGTGCCAGCAGTGGGGCGGCGGTACTAAGCTCCTACAATGAGCAGTTCTTC | 17 | TRBJ2-1 | TRBV6-1 | few | .
CASRTQGAAGEQYF | TGTGCCAGCAGAACACAGGGGGCCGCGGGCGAGCAGTACTTC | 14 | TRBJ2-7 | TRBV6-2/TRBV6-3 | . | TRBD1
CASSPLTAATNEKLFF | TGTGCCAGCAGTCCCTTGACGGCTGCAACTAATGAAAAACTGTTTTTT | 16 | TRBJ1-4 | TRBV28 | . | .
CASSATSANEQFF | TGTGCCAGCAGCGCGACTAGCGCGAATGAGCAGTTCTTC | 13 | TRBJ2-1 | TRBV11-3 | . | TRBD2
CASSRKGGYEQYF | TGTGCCAGCAGTCGAAAAGGGGGCTACGAGCAGTACTTC | 13 | TRBJ2-7 | TRBV6-2/TRBV6-3 | once | .
CASSQGIVWRQAQVSNRYEQYF | TGCGCCAGCAGCCAAGGAATCGTTTGGAGACAGGCCCAAGTTAGCAATCGATACGAGCAGTACTTC | 22 | TRBJ2-7 | TRBV4-1 | few | .
CASSPLGRQYSNYGYTF | TGTGCCAGCTCACCATTGGGGCGACAGTACTCTAACTATGGCTACACCTTC | 17 | TRBJ1-2 | TRBV18 | . | .
CASSHSTGGGSPLHF | TGTGCCAGCAGCCACAGCACAGGGGGGGGTTCACCCCTCCACTTT | 15 | TRBJ1-6 | TRBV7-9 | few | TRBD1
CASSLGWGTDTQYF | TGTGCCAGTAGTCTAGGGTGGGGCACAGATACGCAGTATTTT | 14 | TRBJ2-3 | TRBV19 | . | .
CASSPGSTNSNQPQHF | TGCGCCAGCAGCCCGGGGAGCACAAATAGCAATCAGCCCCAGCATTTT | 16 | TRBJ1-5 | TRBV4-1 | few | .
CASTDSWLADSWSYSGANVLTF | TGTGCCAGTACCGATTCTTGGCTAGCGGATTCGTGGTCCTACTCTGGGGCCAACGTCCTGACTTTC | 22 | TRBJ2-6 | TRBV19 | . | TRBD2
CSARDSGAVTQYF | TGCAGTGCTAGAGATTCTGGGGCAGTTACGCAGTATTTT | 13 | TRBJ2-3 | TRBV20-1 | . | .
CASSYRPMLGDTEAFF | TGTGCCAGCAGTTACCGCCCTATGTTAGGGGACACTGAAGCTTTCTTT | 16 | TRBJ1-1 | TRBV6-2/TRBV6-3 | . | .
CGAGQEARGYTF | TGCGGCGCCGGACAGGAGGCACGAGGCTACACCTTC | 12 | TRBJ1-2 | TRBV29-1 | . | TRBD1
CASSPEGRLVTGELFF | TGTGCCAGCAGCCCTGAGGGGCGCCTCGTCACCGGGGAGCTGTTTTTT | 16 | TRBJ2-2 | TRBV27 | few | .
CAWRLPDWTGMPYTF | TGTGCCTGGAGATTGCCGGACTGGACAGGGATGCCCTACACCTTC | 15 | TRBJ1-2 | TRBV30 | . | TRBD1
CASRGQQETQYF | TGTGCCAGCAGGGGACAGCAAGAGACCCAGTACTTC | 12 | TRBJ2-5 | TRBV28 | few | TRBD1
CATSDNRQGNTEAFF | TGTGCCACCAGTGACAACAGACAGGGGAACACTGAAGCTTTCTTT | 15 | TRBJ1-1 | TRBV24-1 | . | TRBD1
CASLPSGRSLGSAQYF | TGTGCCAGCCTACCTTCCGGCAGATCACTGGGAAGTGCGCAGTATTTT | 16 | TRBJ2-3 | TRBV7-9 | . | .
CASTHSYMGPYGYTF | TGTGCCAGCACCCATTCTTATATGGGGCCTTATGGCTACACCTTC | 15 | TRBJ1-2 | TRBV6-1 | few | .
CASSFLWGETQYF | TGTGCCAGCAGCTTTCTATGGGGAGAGACCCAGTACTTC | 13 | TRBJ2-5 | TRBV7-2 | . | .
CASRRRQGAAYEQYF | TGTGCCAGCAGACGCCGACAGGGGGCGGCCTACGAGCAGTACTTC | 15 | TRBJ2-7 | TRBV7-8 | . | TRBD1
CATQGGPKGRSNQPQHF | TGCGCCACCCAGGGGGGGCCGAAGGGGCGAAGCAATCAGCCCCAGCATTTT | 17 | TRBJ1-5 | TRBV10-2 | few | TRBD1
CASSPQGRGPDTQYF | TGTGCCAGCTCACCACAGGGTCGTGGGCCAGATACGCAGTATTTT | 15 | TRBJ2-3 | TRBV18 | . | .
CAGLLGLSNIQYF | TGTGCCGGTCTACTAGGATTGTCCAACATTCAGTACTTC | 13 | TRBJ2-4 | TRBV27 | large | .
CAGQGARGINQPQHF | TGTGCCGGACAGGGGGCGCGGGGGATCAATCAGCCCCAGCATTTT | 15 | TRBJ1-5 | TRBV28 | . | TRBD1
CSARAASGSKINNEQFF | TGCAGTGCTAGAGCGGCTAGCGGGAGTAAAATTAACAATGAGCAGTTCTTC | 17 | TRBJ2-1 | TRBV20-1 | . | TRBD2
CASRGREGGYTF | TGTGCCAGCCGGGGGAGGGAGGGTGGCTACACCTTC | 12 | TRBJ1-2 | TRBV2 | few | .
CASSLSGTGKWYGYTF | TGTGCCAGCAGTTTAAGCGGGACAGGGAAATGGTATGGCTACACCTTC | 16 | TRBJ1-2 | TRBV27 | . | TRBD1